The sequence of this T cell receptor beta chain was determined in a study of blood T cell repertoires in COVID-19. Study-wide context: The study drew acute and convalescent COVID-19 samples from the United States, Italy and Spain.

Original processing notes: Amplification of reference gene primers was used by the study to estimate nucleated cell counts. TCRdb's copy holds only in-frame clones and misses some; the assay was immunoSEQ multiplex PCR. The DNA gave D and trimming, while V, J and clone size come from that table. Of roughly 290,000 clones listed, 80% to 95% are singletons. Germline V gives CDR1 SGDLS, CDR2 YYNGEE. The V end lost 0 bases, the J end lost 5 bases, and 11 bases lay between the germline ends. This CDR3 has 14 residues. This chain connects TRBV9 to TRBJ1-1; D is undetermined. The TCR comes from a woman aged 25 to 39 with COVID-19, enrolled during active disease. Sequenced: peripheral blood. The CDR3: CASSVGAGMTEAFF. For the CDR3, the DNA is TGTGCCAGCAGCGTAGGGGCGGGGATGACTGAAGCTTTCTTT.